The subject of this entry is one T cell receptor beta chain. This record belongs to a study of T cells in tumors after PD-1 blockade. For the study at large: Prior checkpoint blockade, systemic immunosuppressant use, or anti-cancer therapy within 4 weeks excluded patients. Blood samples averaged around 120,000 templates (range roughly 21,000-290,000) and roughly 37,000 unique clonotypes.

Generated by immunoSEQ multiplex PCR, the TCRdb table keeps only in-frame clones and is missing some. The sample lists roughly 50,000 clones; about four fifths were seen once. The ends were cut back, 1 base at V and 4 bases at J, with 16 bases in the middle. The CDR3 is made up of 16 amino acids. CDR1 and CDR2 (germline): SGHTA, FQGNSA. This clonotype originated in a human donor with basal cell carcinoma. Sample: PBMCs, taken before anti-PD-1 treatment. This rearrangement joins TRBV7-2 to TRBJ1-2; possibly TRBD1 for D (5 bases). The CDR3 loop is CASSLGGQGLLYGYTF. The CDR3 nucleotides are TGTGCCAGCAGCTTAGGAGGGCAGGGCTTACTCTATGGCTACACCTTC.